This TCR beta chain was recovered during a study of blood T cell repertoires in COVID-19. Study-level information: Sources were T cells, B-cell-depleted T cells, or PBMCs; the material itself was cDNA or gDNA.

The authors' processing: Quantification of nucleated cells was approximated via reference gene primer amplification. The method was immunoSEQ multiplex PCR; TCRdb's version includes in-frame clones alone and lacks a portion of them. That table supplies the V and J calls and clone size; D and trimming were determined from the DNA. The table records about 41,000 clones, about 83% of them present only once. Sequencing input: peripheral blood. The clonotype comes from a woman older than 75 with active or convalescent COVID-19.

This CDR3 is CASAGTGGNQPQHF. The CDR3 DNA reads as TGTGCCAGTGCCGGGACAGGTGGCAATCAGCCCCAGCATTTT. The chain joins TRBV19 to TRBJ1-5; the match to TRBD1 covers 8 bases. CDR1 and CDR2 from the germline V gene are LNHDA and SQIVND (reference sequence). With V trimmed by 8 bases and J by 2 bases, 5 bases remained unmatched. The CDR3 sequence is 14 residues long.